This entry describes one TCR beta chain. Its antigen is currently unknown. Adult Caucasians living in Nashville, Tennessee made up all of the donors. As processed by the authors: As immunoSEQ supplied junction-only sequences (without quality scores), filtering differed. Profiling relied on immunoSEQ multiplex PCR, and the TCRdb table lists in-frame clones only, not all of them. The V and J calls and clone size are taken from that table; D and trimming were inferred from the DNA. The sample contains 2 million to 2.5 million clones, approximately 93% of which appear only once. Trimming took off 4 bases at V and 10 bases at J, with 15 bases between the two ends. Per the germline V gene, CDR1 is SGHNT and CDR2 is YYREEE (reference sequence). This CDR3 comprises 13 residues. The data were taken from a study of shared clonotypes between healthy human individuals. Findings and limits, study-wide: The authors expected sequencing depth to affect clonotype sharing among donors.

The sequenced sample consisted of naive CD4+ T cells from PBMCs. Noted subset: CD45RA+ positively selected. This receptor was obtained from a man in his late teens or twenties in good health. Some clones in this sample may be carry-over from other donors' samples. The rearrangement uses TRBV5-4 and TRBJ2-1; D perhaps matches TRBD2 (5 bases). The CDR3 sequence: CASSPRVAREQFF. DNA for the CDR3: TGTGCCAGCAGCCCGAGGGTAGCTAGAGAGCAGTTCTTC.